The present TCR beta chain was sequenced within a study of blood T cell repertoires in COVID-19. Whole-study context: Acute and convalescent COVID-19 specimens originated in the United States, Italy and Spain.

Original data processing: Amplified reference gene primers provided the basis for estimating nucleated cell counts. Profiling relied on immunoSEQ multiplex PCR, and the TCRdb table lists in-frame clones only, not all of them. The V and J calls and the clone size are those of that table, but D and trimming were determined from the DNA. The sample has under 110,000 clones, about 90% seen once. Germline CDR1 LNHDA, CDR2 SQIVND (reference sequence). The V end was cut by 4 bases, the J end by 4 bases, with 14 bases between. This CDR3 is 15 amino acids long. Sequencing was performed on peripheral blood. This TCR came from a man in his forties or fifties with acute or convalescent COVID-19. The chain links TRBV19 to TRBJ1-3, with a possible D match to TRBD1 (6 bases). The CDR3 here is CASSTGAPPGNTIYF. CDR3 nucleotide sequence: TGTGCCAGTAGTACAGGGGCCCCGCCCGGAAACACCATATATTTT.